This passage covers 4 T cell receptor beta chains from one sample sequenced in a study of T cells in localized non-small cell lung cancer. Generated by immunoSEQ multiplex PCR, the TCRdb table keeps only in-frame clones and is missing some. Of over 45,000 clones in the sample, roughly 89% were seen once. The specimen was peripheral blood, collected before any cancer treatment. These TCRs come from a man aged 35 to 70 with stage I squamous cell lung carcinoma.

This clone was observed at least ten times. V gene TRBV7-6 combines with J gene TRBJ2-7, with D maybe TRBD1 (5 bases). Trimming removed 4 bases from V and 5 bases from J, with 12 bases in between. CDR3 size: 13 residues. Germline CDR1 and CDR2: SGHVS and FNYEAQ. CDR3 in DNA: TGTGCCAGCAGCTCCCTCCAGGGTCACGAGCAGTACTTC. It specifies CASSSLQGHEQYF.

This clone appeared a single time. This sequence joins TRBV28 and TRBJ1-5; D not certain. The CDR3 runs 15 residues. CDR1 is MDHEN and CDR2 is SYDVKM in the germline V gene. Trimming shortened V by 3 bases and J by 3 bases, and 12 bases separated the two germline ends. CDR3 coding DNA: TGTGCCAGCAGTTTCAACAGCGGATTCAATCAGCCCCAGCATTTT. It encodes CASSFNSGFNQPQHF.

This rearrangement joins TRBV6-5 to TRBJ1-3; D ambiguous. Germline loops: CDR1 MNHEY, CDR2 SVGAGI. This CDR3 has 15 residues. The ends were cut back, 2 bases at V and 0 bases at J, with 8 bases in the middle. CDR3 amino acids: CASSYGLHSGNTIYF. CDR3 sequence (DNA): TGTGCCAGCAGTTACGGGCTTCACTCTGGAAACACCATATATTTT.

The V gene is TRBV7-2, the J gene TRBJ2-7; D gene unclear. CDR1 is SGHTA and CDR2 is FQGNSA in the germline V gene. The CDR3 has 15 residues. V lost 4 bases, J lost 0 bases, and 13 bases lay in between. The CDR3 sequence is CASSSFPVSSYEQYF. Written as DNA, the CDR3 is TGTGCCAGCAGCTCATTTCCGGTCAGCTCCTACGAGCAGTACTTC.